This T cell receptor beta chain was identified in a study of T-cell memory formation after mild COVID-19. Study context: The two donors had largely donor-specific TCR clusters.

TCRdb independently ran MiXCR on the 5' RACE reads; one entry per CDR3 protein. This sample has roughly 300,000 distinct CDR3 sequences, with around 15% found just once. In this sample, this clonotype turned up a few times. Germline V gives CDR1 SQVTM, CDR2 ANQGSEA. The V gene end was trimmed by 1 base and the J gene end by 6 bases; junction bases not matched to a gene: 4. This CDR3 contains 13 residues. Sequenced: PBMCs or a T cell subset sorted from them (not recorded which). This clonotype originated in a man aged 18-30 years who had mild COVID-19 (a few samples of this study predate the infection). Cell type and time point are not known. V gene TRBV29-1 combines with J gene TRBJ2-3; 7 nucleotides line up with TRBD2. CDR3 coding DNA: TGCAGCGTTGAAGGGTGGGGAGGGGATACGCAGTATTTT. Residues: CSVEGWGGDTQYF.